The 17 T cell receptor beta chains below come from one sample, sequenced in a study of blood T cell repertoires in COVID-19. Data came from immunoSEQ multiplex PCR; TCRdb stores just in-frame clones and leaves some out. The sample records roughly 88,000 clones, roughly nine tenths being singletons. The sequenced sample was peripheral blood. These receptors all stem from a woman aged 55-70 years with COVID-19, enrolled during active disease.

The chain has TRBV11-2 and TRBJ2-3; TRBD2 agrees at 10 bases. The CDR3 totals 15 residues. Unmatched junction bases numbered 2, after V lost 2 bases and J lost 3 bases. Germline V gives CDR1 SGHAT, CDR2 FQNNGV. CDR3 sequence reads: CASSLTAGGTDTQYF. DNA for the CDR3: TGTGCCAGCAGCTTAACAGCGGGGGGGACAGATACGCAGTATTTT.

The chain combines TRBV9 with TRBJ2-2; 10 nucleotides match TRBD1. The length of the CDR3 is 17 residues. CDR1 SGDLS and CDR2 YYNGEE come from the germline V gene. The ends lost 3 bases at V and 2 bases at J; junction bases unmatched: 7. The chain's CDR3 is CASSARQGASNTGELFF. CDR3 sequence (DNA): TGTGCCAGCAGCGCCCGACAGGGGGCGTCTAACACCGGGGAGCTGTTTTTT.

This rearrangement joins TRBV14 to TRBJ1-4; possibly TRBD1 for D (6 bases). Trimming took 4 bases from V and 7 from J, leaving 19 bases between them. Germline V CDR1 and CDR2: SGHDN, FVKESK. This CDR3 has 16 amino acids. CDR3 in amino acids: CASSLKDSQLFEKLFF. The CDR3 nucleotides are TGTGCCAGCAGCCTGAAGGACAGCCAACTTTTTGAAAAACTGTTTTTT.

V gene TRBV6-1 combines with J gene TRBJ2-4; a weak D match, TRBD1 (6 bases). CDR3 size: 18 residues. The germline CDR1 and CDR2 sequences are MNHNS and SASEGT. Trimming shortened V by 2 bases and J by 3 bases, and 20 bases separated the two germline ends. The CDR3 bases are TGTGCCAGCAGTGAAAGGGGATGGGGACAAAGTTACAAAAACATTCAGTACTTC. This sequence encodes CASSERGWGQSYKNIQYF.

The chain links TRBV18 to TRBJ2-7, with TRBD2 matching 8 bases. V lost 2 bases and J lost 12; bases outside the gene matches: 6. This CDR3 is 12 amino acids long. In germline, CDR1 is KGHSH, CDR2 LQKENI. The CDR3 DNA follows: TGTGCCAGCTCACCATCCAGCGGGGGTGCGTACTTC. The encoded protein is CASSPSSGGAYF.

The CDR3 DNA reads as TGTGCCAGCAGCTTTGGAGCTGCAACTAATGAAAAACTGTTTTTT. It codes for CASSFGAATNEKLFF. The chain carries TRBV7-9 and TRBJ1-4; no clear D gene. V shed 3 bases and J shed 0 bases, with 8 bases lying between them. CDR1 is SEHNR and CDR2 is FQNEAQ in the germline V gene (reference sequence). This CDR3 contains 15 residues.

The V and J genes are TRBV2 and TRBJ2-2; 8 nucleotides line up with TRBD1. CDR1 is SNHLY, CDR2 FYNNEI, per germline. CDR3 size: 14 residues. After removal of 3 bases from V and 7 bases from J, the junction contained 4 bases not matched to a gene. CDR3 protein: CASSDQGADGELFF. The CDR3 DNA sequence: TGTGCCAGCAGTGATCAGGGGGCGGACGGGGAGCTGTTTTTT. Together with reference TRBV2 and TRBJ2-2, the CDR3 gives the full variable domain: EPEVTQTPSHQVTQMGQEVILRCVPISNHLYFYWYRQILGQKVEFLVSFYNNEISEKSEIFDDQFSVERPDGSNFTLKIRSTKLEDSAMYFCASSDQGADGELFFGEGSRLTVL.

The chain links TRBV3-1 (or the pseudogene TRBV3-2) to TRBJ2-2; 11 bases map to TRBD2. The CDR3 loop spans 16 amino acids. The V gene end was trimmed by 5 bases and the J gene end by 4 bases; junction bases not matched to a gene: 6. Germline values: CDR1 LGHDT, CDR2 YNNKEL (reference sequence). The CDR3 DNA follows: TGTGCCAGCAGCTTCACTAGCGGGGGATTCACCGGGGAGCTGTTTTTT. It yields the protein CASSFTSGGFTGELFF.

The chain carries TRBV27 and TRBJ1-2; a weak D match, TRBD1 (5 bases). The CDR3 extends over 16 amino acids. V dropped 1 base and J dropped 6 bases, with 18 bases sitting between them. Germline loops: CDR1 MNHEY, CDR2 SMNVEV (reference sequence). DNA of the CDR3: TGTGCCAGCAGTTTATGCGGCATTGGGGGGAGTGATGGCTACACCTTC. Translation: CASSLCGIGGSDGYTF.

This chain joins TRBV28 and TRBJ1-2; D is perhaps TRBD1 (6 bases). Trimming pared 2 bases from V and 2 bases from J, leaving 9 bases between. Per germline, CDR1 MDHEN and CDR2 SYDVKM. This CDR3 spans 14 amino acids. CDR3 in DNA: TGTGCCAGCAGTTTAGACCAGGGGAACTATGGCTACACCTTC. It encodes CASSLDQGNYGYTF.

The chain has TRBV21-1 and TRBJ1-5; TRBD1 was called by the table and not checked on the DNA. TRBV21-1 is a recognized pseudogene. The CDR3 contains 14 residues. CDR3 nucleotides: TGTGCCAGCAGCAATTTACAGGACCCTCAGCCCCAGCATTTT. This translates into CASSNLQDPQPQHF.

The chain combines TRBV6-1 with TRBJ1-2; D not certain. Trimming shortened V by 5 bases and J by 14 bases, and 12 bases separated the two germline ends. CDR3 length: 10 residues. Germline values: CDR1 MNHNS, CDR2 SASEGT. The CDR3 region has the DNA TGTGCCAGCAGTACATACAGATTGACCTTC. Its translation: CASSTYRLTF.

The rearrangement uses TRBV7-6 and TRBJ2-5; a possible D gene is TRBD1 (5 bases). Trimming pared 2 bases from V and 4 bases from J, leaving 14 bases between. The germline V gene encodes CDR1 SGHVS and CDR2 FNYEAQ. CDR3 length equals 15 residues. CDR3 residues: CASSLTARVGETQYF. CDR3 in DNA: TGTGCCAGCAGCTTAACTGCCAGGGTAGGAGAGACCCAGTACTTC.

In this sample, this clone turned up a few times. This specimen includes other DNA sequences encoding the same CDR3. The V and J genes are TRBV6-2 or TRBV6-3 and TRBJ2-1, with TRBD2 identical over 13 bases. CDR1 is MNHEY, CDR2 SVGEGT, per germline. V gave up 0 bases and J gave up 3 bases; unmatched junction bases: 2. The CDR3 is 17 residues long. The CDR3 DNA reads TGTGCCAGCAGTTACTCCGGACTAGCGGGGGTCTACAATGAGCAGTTCTTC. It specifies CASSYSGLAGVYNEQFF.

The chain employs TRBV30 and TRBJ2-7; the D gene is possibly TRBD2 (6 bases). With 3 bases removed from V and 7 bases from J, the gap between germline ends came to 22 bases. CDR3 length: 15 amino acids. Germline V CDR1 and CDR2: GTSNPN, SVGIG (reference sequence). In DNA, the CDR3 is TGTGCCTGGAGCTCTGGAACCGGGAGACGGGGAGAGCAGTACTTC. Its translation: CAWSSGTGRRGEQYF. Variable domain in full (rest from reference TRBV30 and TRBJ2-7): SQTIHQWPATLVQPVGSPLSLECTVEGTSNPNLYWYRQAAGRGLQLLFYSVGIGQISSEVPQNLSASRPQDRQFILSSKKLLLSDSGFYLCAWSSGTGRRGEQYFGPGTRLTVT.

This sequence joins TRBV24-1 and TRBJ2-7, with TRBD1 matching 7 bases. The V gene's germline CDR1 is KGHDR and CDR2 SFDVKD. This CDR3 is 14 amino acids long. Trimming cost V 10 bases and J 2 bases; bases outside gene matches: 10. DNA for the CDR3: TGTGCCACTGACGACAGGGAAGTCGCCTACGAGCAGTACTTC. As protein: CATDDREVAYEQYF.

J is TRBJ2-1 and V is TRBV9, with D possibly TRBD2 on 7 matching bases. Trimming shortened V by 3 bases and J by 10 bases, and 20 bases separated the two germline ends. Germline loops: CDR1 SGDLS, CDR2 YYNGEE. The CDR3 totals 15 residues. The DNA of the CDR3 is TGTGCCAGCAGCGCACCCATAGGGGGGGCTGCCGAGCAGTTCTTC. Amino acids: CASSAPIGGAAEQFF.